The 27 T cell receptor beta chains below were found in one sample sequenced in a study of T-cell reconstitution after alpha-beta-depleted transplantation in children. Unique molecular identifiers were incorporated into the prepared TCRbeta library. TCRdb passed the PCR reads through MiXCR, listing each CDR3 protein once. The data show about 160,000 distinct CDR3 sequences, with around 10% seen just once and over 10% held by the top ten. The source material was PBMCs, sampled before TCRalphabeta/CD19-depleted stem cell transplant. These receptors all come from a boy between 2 and 10 years old with acute myeloid leukemia, due to receive a stem cell transplant.

This clonotype occurred many times. The V and J genes are TRBV5-1 and TRBJ1-1, with TRBD1 as a possible D gene (5 bases). Germline CDR1 and CDR2: SGHRS and YFSETQ. Trimming took 5 bases from V and 1 from J, leaving 18 bases between them. This CDR3 is built from 16 residues. The CDR3 protein is CASRSRGRGENTEAFF. The CDR3 DNA sequence: TGCGCCAGCAGGAGTAGGGGACGAGGGGAGAACACTGAAGCTTTCTTT.

This clonotype was seen ten or more times. J is TRBJ1-2 and V is TRBV12-3 or TRBV12-4, with 10 bases that match TRBD1. CDR3 size: 14 residues. With 6 bases clipped from V and 4 bases from J, the junction kept 5 bases outside the gene matches. CDR3 sequence reads: CASRSGTGVYGYTF. The CDR3 bases are TGTGCCAGCAGGTCCGGGACAGGGGTCTATGGCTACACCTTC.

This clonotype occurred many times. The chain carries TRBV4-2 and TRBJ2-1, with 10 positions matching TRBD2. V shed 4 bases and J 5 bases; nucleotides not matched to a gene: 5. Germline values: CDR1 LGHNA, CDR2 YNFKEQ. The CDR3 is made up of 15 amino acids. CDR3 sequence: CASSRLAGDNNEQFF. CDR3 DNA: TGTGCCAGCAGCCGTCTAGCGGGAGACAACAATGAGCAGTTCTTC.

This clonotype occurred many times. This rearrangement joins TRBV6-5 to TRBJ2-7; no definite D call. V was cut by 0 bases and J by 0 bases, with 9 bases left in between. The length of the CDR3 is 15 residues. Germline CDR1 is MNHEY and CDR2 is SVGAGI. DNA of the CDR3: TGTGCCAGCAGTTACTCGTCTCAGGACTCCTACGAGCAGTACTTC. Protein: CASSYSSQDSYEQYF.

This clonotype came up many times. The chain couples TRBV6-2 or TRBV6-3 to TRBJ2-7; unclear D gene. The V and J ends lost 3 bases and 7 bases respectively, with 13 bases between them. The CDR3 runs 13 residues. Germline lookup yields CDR1 MNHEY and CDR2 SVGEGT. The CDR3 is CASSYQEVGEQYV. DNA for the CDR3: TGTGCCAGCAGTTATCAAGAGGTGGGGGAGCAGTACGTC.

There are many counts of this clonotype. The chain is built from TRBV7-9 and TRBJ1-1; 10 positions match TRBD1. V dropped 5 bases and J dropped 7; count of bases not matched to a gene: 7. This CDR3 has 14 amino acids. Germline CDR1 is SEHNR and CDR2 is FQNEAQ (reference sequence). Here the CDR3 DNA reads TGTGCCAGCAGCGCGAGACAGGGGGCCGGTGAAGCTTTCTTT. Its translation: CASSARQGAGEAFF.

The table lists this clonotype with many counts. This rearrangement joins TRBV7-7 to TRBJ2-5, with a tentative D call TRBD2 (7 bases). V was pared by 6 bases and J by 5 bases, with 13 bases between. The CDR3 is made up of 13 amino acids. The germline CDR1 and CDR2 sequences are SSHAT and FNYEAQ (reference sequence). CDR3 loop: CASSSKGGETQYF. The CDR3 DNA reads TGTGCCAGCAGTTCGAAGGGGGGGGAGACCCAGTACTTC.

This clonotype was found a few times. CDR3 residues: CASSRREVEDTIYF. CDR3 sequence (DNA): TGTGCCAGCAGCCGGCGGGAGGTTGAGGACACCATATATTTT. J is TRBJ1-3 and V is TRBV7-9; D is undetermined. The CDR3 has 14 amino acids. The germline CDR1 and CDR2 sequences are SEHNR and FQNEAQ (reference sequence). Trimming pared 5 bases from V and 8 bases from J, leaving 16 bases between.

At least ten counts were recorded for this clonotype. The chain recombines TRBV12-3 or TRBV12-4 with TRBJ1-5; TRBD1 matches 8 bases. The CDR3 covers 12 residues. V lost 5 bases, J lost 6 bases, and 0 bases stayed unmatched. In nucleotides, the CDR3 is TGTGCCAGCAGTGACAGGGGTCAGCCCCAGCATTTT. This sequence encodes CASSDRGQPQHF.

The V gene is TRBV5-1, the J gene TRBJ2-6; D remains unclear. This CDR3 has 15 residues. The germline CDR1 and CDR2 sequences are SGHRS and YFSETQ. V was cut by 1 base and J by 4 bases, with 9 bases left in between. The CDR3 bases are TGCGCCAGCAGCTTGTCAGTGTCGGGGGCCAACGTCCTGACTTTC. It encodes CASSLSVSGANVLTF. Supplemented by reference TRBV5-1 and TRBJ2-6, the full variable domain reads KAGVTQTPRYLIKTRGQQVTLSCSPISGHRSVSWYQQTPGQGLQFLFEYFSETQRNKGNFPGRFSGRQFSNSRSEMNVSTLELGDSALYLCASSLSVSGANVLTFGAGSRLTVL.

This clonotype appeared many times. Since a much larger clone is just one base distant, this may be a read error. V and J are TRBV28 and TRBJ2-3, with D possibly matching TRBD2 (5 bases). The CDR3 runs 15 residues. The germline CDR1 and CDR2 sequences are MDHEN and SYDVKM. V was trimmed by 2 bases and J by 2 bases, leaving 11 bases between them. CDR3 region: CASSLPSSLTDTQYF. The CDR3 DNA reads as TGTGCCAGCAGTTTACCTAGCAGCCTCACAGATACGCAGTATTTT.

This clonotype was picked up many times. The gene calls are TRBV10-2 and TRBJ2-3; 9 bases align to TRBD2. This CDR3 has 14 amino acids. V was pared by 5 bases and J by 4 bases, with 4 bases of the junction left unmatched. Germline CDR1 and CDR2: WSHSY and SAAADI. The CDR3, as DNA: TGCGCCAGCAGTAGCGGGGGGTTCGCAGATACGCAGTATTTT. This translates into CASSSGGFADTQYF.

In its sample, this clonotype was seen many times. This chain connects TRBV3-1 to TRBJ2-1; tentatively, D is TRBD2 (6 bases). The CDR3 consists of 16 residues. The germline V gene encodes CDR1 LGHDT and CDR2 YNNKEL (reference sequence). V was pared by 0 bases and J by 9 bases, with 18 bases between. The CDR3 is CASSQDWSEGKPEQFF. CDR3 nucleotide sequence: TGTGCCAGCAGCCAAGATTGGTCGGAGGGAAAACCTGAGCAGTTCTTC.

The CDR3 sequence is CASSLWGDTDTQYF. The CDR3 region has the DNA TGTGCCAGCAGTTTATGGGGAGACACAGATACGCAGTATTTT. V usage is TRBV27 and J usage is TRBJ2-3, with a weak D call TRBD2 (5 bases). The CDR3 totals 14 residues. Germline CDR1 MNHEY, CDR2 SMNVEV (reference sequence). The V end lost 1 base, the J end lost 2 bases, and 7 bases lay between the germline ends.

This clonotype was seen repeatedly, ten times or more. The chain carries TRBV6-5 and TRBJ1-1, with 7 bases fitting TRBD1. CDR3 length equals 14 residues. The V gene end was trimmed by 2 bases and the J gene end by 4 bases; junction bases not matched to a gene: 4. Germline V CDR1 and CDR2: MNHEY, SVGAGI. DNA for the CDR3: TGTGCCAGCAGTTACAGGGGGCCGGGCACTGAAGCTTTCTTT. Translated, it gives CASSYRGPGTEAFF.

Ten or more counts support this clonotype. The rearrangement joins TRBV4-1 to TRBJ2-3; D gene uncertain. Looked up from germline, CDR1 is MGHRA and CDR2 is YSYEKL. This CDR3 is 18 amino acids long. V lost 5 bases, J lost 0 bases, and 21 bases lay in between. The CDR3 reads CASSKYPGQISSTDTQYF. CDR3 nucleotide sequence: TGCGCCAGCAGCAAATACCCCGGGCAGATTTCTAGCACAGATACGCAGTATTTT.

This clonotype was counted many times. This sequence joins TRBV9 and TRBJ1-2, with D unresolved. Germline lookup yields CDR1 SGDLS and CDR2 YYNGEE. The CDR3 runs to 15 residues. Trimming took off 0 bases at V and 4 bases at J, with 13 bases between the two ends. In nucleotides, the CDR3 is TGTGCCAGCAGCGTAGGAGAAGGGCGAATCTATGGCTACACCTTC. Encoded protein: CASSVGEGRIYGYTF. Using reference TRBV9 and TRBJ1-2 for the parts outside the CDR3, the full variable domain is DSGVTQTPKHLITATGQRVTLRCSPRSGDLSVYWYQQSLDQGLQFLIQYYNGEERAKGNILERFSAQQFPDLHSELNLSSLELGDSALYFCASSVGEGRIYGYTFGSGTRLTVV.

In its sample, this clonotype was seen many times. V usage is TRBV29-1 and J usage is TRBJ2-3, with D tentatively TRBD1 or TRBD2 (5 bases each). The V gene's germline CDR1 is SQVTM and CDR2 ANQGSEA. Trimming removed 0 bases from V and 7 bases from J, with 14 bases in between. The CDR3 extends over 14 amino acids. The CDR3 loop reads CSVEEGWDLNTQYF. CDR3 coding DNA: TGCAGCGTTGAAGAGGGTTGGGACCTTAATACGCAGTATTTT.

V and J are TRBV28 and TRBJ2-5; no definite D call. With 2 bases removed from V and 7 bases from J, the gap between germline ends came to 11 bases. Germline V CDR1 and CDR2: MDHEN, SYDVKM. The CDR3 is made up of 13 amino acids. The CDR3 loop reads CASSLRAARTQYF. The CDR3 bases are TGTGCCAGCAGTTTAAGGGCTGCAAGGACCCAGTACTTC.

This clonotype was counted only a few times. The junction and the germline gene differ at one end; a read error may be behind it. Here the CDR3 DNA reads TGTGCCGGGGGGTTAGAGGTAGGCTTT. Amino acids: CAGGLEVGF. This chain joins TRBV7-2 and TRBJ1-1; TRBD1 might be the D (5 bases). The CDR3 consists of 9 residues. Germline CDR1 is SGHTA and CDR2 is FQGNSA.

This clonotype was recorded at least ten times. The chain couples TRBV5-4 to TRBJ1-4; D is ambiguous. From germline, CDR1 is SGHNT and CDR2 YYREEE (reference sequence). Trimming took off 0 bases at V and 3 bases at J, with 21 bases between the two ends. The CDR3 covers 19 residues. The CDR3 spells CASSLAAEEGPQANEKLFF. The CDR3 bases are TGTGCCAGCAGCTTGGCGGCTGAGGAAGGTCCCCAGGCTAATGAAAAACTGTTTTTT.

This clonotype was counted ten times or more. The genes are TRBV6-4 and TRBJ2-3; TRBD2 agrees at 8 bases. CDR3 length: 13 amino acids. The junction had 2 bases not matched to a gene; V was cut back by 3 bases and J by 6 bases. CDR1 and CDR2 (germline): MRHNA, SNTAGT. The CDR3 region is CASSEASGDTQYF. In DNA, the CDR3 is TGTGCCAGCAGTGAGGCTAGCGGGGATACGCAGTATTTT.

This clonotype was detected many times. This chain links TRBV5-6 with TRBJ2-3; D not certain. The CDR3 is made up of 13 amino acids. V dropped 4 bases and J dropped 2 bases, with 8 bases sitting between them. Germline V gene sequence: CDR1 SGHDT, CDR2 YYEEEE. This chain's CDR3 is CASSNDNTDTQYF. Written as DNA, the CDR3 is TGTGCCAGCAGCAACGACAACACAGATACGCAGTATTTT.

At least ten counts were recorded for this clonotype. V usage is TRBV9 and J usage is TRBJ2-1; no clear D. Germline CDR1 and CDR2: SGDLS and YYNGEE. The CDR3 runs to 11 residues. The V gene lost 0 bases and the J gene lost 8 bases, with 3 bases spanning the gap. In DNA form, the CDR3 reads TGTGCCAGCAGCGTAGAGGATGAGCAGTTCTTC. This sequence encodes CASSVEDEQFF.

This clonotype was observed many times. The chain joins TRBV7-2 to TRBJ1-6; 11 bases match TRBD1. The length of the CDR3 is 16 residues. The junction had 8 bases not matched to a gene; V was cut back by 5 bases and J by 8 bases. CDR1 SGHTA and CDR2 FQGNSA come from the germline V gene. The CDR3 bases are TGTGCCAGCAGCCTGGACAGGGGGCGCTGGGATTCACCCCTCCACTTT. Protein sequence: CASSLDRGRWDSPLHF.

This clonotype was detected ten times or more. V and J are TRBV6-6 and TRBJ2-3, with D unclear. The CDR3 totals 13 residues. The V gene's germline CDR1 is MNHNY and CDR2 SVGAGI (reference sequence). Trimming removed 2 bases from V and 6 bases from J, with 9 bases in between. The CDR3 sequence is CASSYGPPDTQYF. CDR3 nucleotide sequence: TGTGCCAGCAGTTACGGCCCGCCGGATACGCAGTATTTT.

The sample holds many counts of this clonotype. The chain employs TRBV11-3 and TRBJ2-1; D might be TRBD2 (7 bases). V was trimmed by 2 bases and J by 4 bases, leaving 21 bases between them. This CDR3 has 18 residues. The germline V gene encodes CDR1 SGHNT and CDR2 YENEEA. The CDR3 sequence: CASSLSPLGGLIYNEQFF. DNA for the CDR3: TGTGCCAGCAGCTTAAGCCCACTCGGGGGGCTGATTTACAATGAGCAGTTCTTC.